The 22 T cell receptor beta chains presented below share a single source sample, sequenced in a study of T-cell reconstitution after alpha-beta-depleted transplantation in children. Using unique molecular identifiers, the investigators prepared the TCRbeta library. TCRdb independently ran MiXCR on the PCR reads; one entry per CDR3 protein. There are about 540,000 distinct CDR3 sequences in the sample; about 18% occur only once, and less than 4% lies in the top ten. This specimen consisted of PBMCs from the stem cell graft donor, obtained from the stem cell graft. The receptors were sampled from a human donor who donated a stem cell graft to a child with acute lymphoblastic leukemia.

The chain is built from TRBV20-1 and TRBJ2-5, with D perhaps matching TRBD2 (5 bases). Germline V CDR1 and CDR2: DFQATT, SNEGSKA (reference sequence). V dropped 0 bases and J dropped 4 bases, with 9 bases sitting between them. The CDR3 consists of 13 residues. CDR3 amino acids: CSARDRGAETQYF. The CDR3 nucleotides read TGCAGTGCTAGAGATCGGGGTGCAGAGACCCAGTACTTC.

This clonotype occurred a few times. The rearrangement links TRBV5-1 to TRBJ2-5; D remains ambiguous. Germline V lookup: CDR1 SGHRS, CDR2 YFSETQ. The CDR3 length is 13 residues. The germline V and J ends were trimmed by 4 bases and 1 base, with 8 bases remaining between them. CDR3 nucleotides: TGCGCCAGCAGCGTGCAGCCCCAAGAGACCCAGTACTTC. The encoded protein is CASSVQPQETQYF. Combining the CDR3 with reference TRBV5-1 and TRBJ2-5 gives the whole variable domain KAGVTQTPRYLIKTRGQQVTLSCSPISGHRSVSWYQQTPGQGLQFLFEYFSETQRNKGNFPGRFSGRQFSNSRSEMNVSTLELGDSALYLCASSVQPQETQYFGPGTRLLVL.

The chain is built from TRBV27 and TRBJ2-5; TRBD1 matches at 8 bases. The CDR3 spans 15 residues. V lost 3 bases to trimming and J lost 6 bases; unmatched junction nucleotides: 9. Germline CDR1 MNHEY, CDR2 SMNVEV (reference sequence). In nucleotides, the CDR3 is TGTGCCAGCAGTTTGGGACAGGTTCCATGGAAGACCCAGTACTTC. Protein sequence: CASSLGQVPWKTQYF.

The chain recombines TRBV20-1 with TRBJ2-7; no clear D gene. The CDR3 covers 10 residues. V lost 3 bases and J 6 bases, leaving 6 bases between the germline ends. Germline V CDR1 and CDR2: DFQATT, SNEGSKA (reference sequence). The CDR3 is CSASFVEQYF. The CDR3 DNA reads TGCAGTGCTAGCTTTGTCGAGCAGTACTTC.

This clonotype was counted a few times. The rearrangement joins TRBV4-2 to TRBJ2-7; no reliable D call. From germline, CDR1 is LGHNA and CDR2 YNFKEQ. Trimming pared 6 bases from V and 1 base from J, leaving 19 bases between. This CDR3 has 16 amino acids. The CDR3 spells CASRGRAADYSYEQYF. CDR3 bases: TGTGCCAGCAGAGGACGGGCCGCCGATTATTCCTACGAGCAGTACTTC.

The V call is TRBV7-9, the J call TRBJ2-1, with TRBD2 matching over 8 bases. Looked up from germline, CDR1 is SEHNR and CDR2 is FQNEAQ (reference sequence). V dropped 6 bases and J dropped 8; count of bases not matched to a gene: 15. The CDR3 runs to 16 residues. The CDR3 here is CASRGGSGSFGDEQFF. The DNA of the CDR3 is TGTGCCAGCAGGGGGGGCAGCGGGAGTTTCGGCGATGAGCAGTTCTTC.

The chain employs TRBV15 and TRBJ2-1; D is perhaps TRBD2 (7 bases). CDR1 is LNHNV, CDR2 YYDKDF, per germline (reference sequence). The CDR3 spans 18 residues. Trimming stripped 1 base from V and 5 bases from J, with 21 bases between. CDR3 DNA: TGTGCCACCAGCAGAGCCGCCTTCCTAGCGGCAGGGGACAATGAGCAGTTCTTC. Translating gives CATSRAAFLAAGDNEQFF.

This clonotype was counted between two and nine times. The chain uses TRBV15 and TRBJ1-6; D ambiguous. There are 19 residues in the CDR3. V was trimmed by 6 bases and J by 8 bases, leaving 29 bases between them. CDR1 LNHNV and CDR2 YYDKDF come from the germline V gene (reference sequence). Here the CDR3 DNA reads TGTGCCACCAGTCACCAACGAGTCAGGCGACTCCTTCGGTATTCACCCCTCCACTTT. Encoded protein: CATSHQRVRRLLRYSPLHF.

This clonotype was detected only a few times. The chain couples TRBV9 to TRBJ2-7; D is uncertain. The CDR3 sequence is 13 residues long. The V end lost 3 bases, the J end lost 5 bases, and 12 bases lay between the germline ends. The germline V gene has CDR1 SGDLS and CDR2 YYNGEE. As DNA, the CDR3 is TGTGCCAGCAGCGGAGCCCTCGGGCACGAGCAGTACTTC. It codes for CASSGALGHEQYF.

The CDR3 loop is CASGRQGSSYNSPLHF. CDR3 in DNA: TGTGCCAGCGGCAGACAGGGGAGCTCCTATAATTCACCCCTCCACTTT. The V call is TRBV6-1, the J call TRBJ1-6; 8 bases map to TRBD1. The CDR3 spans 16 residues. Germline lookup yields CDR1 MNHNS and CDR2 SASEGT. The junction had 6 bases not matched to a gene; V was cut back by 8 bases and J by 0 bases.

Written as DNA, the CDR3 is TGTGCCAGCAGCTTACCCGTGACAGGCGGGGAAAAACTGTTTTTT. Encoded protein: CASSLPVTGGEKLFF. The chain links TRBV7-9 to TRBJ1-4; maybe TRBD1 (6 bases). V shed 2 bases and J shed 8 bases, with 15 bases lying between them. The CDR3 is 15 residues long. Germline V gene lookup returns CDR1 SEHNR and CDR2 FQNEAQ (reference sequence).

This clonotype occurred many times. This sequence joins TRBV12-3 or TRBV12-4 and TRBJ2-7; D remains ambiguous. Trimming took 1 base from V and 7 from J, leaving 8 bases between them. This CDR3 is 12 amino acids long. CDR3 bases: TGTGCCAGCAGTTTAGTCCTAAGAGAGCAGTACTTC. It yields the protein CASSLVLREQYF.

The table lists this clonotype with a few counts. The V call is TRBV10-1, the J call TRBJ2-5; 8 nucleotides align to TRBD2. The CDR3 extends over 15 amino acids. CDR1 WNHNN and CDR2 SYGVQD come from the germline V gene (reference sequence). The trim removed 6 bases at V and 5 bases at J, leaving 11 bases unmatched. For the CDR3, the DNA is TGCGCCAGCAGCGCCGGGACTAGAAAGGGTGAGACCCAGTACTTC. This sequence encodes CASSAGTRKGETQYF.

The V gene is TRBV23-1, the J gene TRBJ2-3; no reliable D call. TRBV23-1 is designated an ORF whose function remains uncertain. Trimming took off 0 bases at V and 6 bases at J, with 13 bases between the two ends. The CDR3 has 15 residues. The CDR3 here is CASSQSDPPVDTQYF. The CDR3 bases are TGCGCCAGCAGTCAATCGGACCCCCCGGTCGATACGCAGTATTTT.

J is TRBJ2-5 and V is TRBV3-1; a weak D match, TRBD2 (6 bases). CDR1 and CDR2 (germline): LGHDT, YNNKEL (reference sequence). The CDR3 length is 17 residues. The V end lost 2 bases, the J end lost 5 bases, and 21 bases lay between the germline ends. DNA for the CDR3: TGTGCCAGCAGCCAACGTGGGGGGTACGACCCTCGGGAGACCCAGTACTTC. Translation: CASSQRGGYDPRETQYF.

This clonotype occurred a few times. The CDR3 loop reads CAWSYRGVNEQFF. CDR3 nucleotide sequence: TGTGCCTGGAGTTACAGGGGAGTCAATGAGCAGTTCTTC. The rearrangement uses TRBV30 and TRBJ2-1; 7 nucleotides align to TRBD1. Trimming cost V 2 bases and J 6 bases; bases outside gene matches: 4. This CDR3 is built from 13 residues. Germline CDR1 reads GTSNPN; CDR2 reads SVGIG (reference sequence).

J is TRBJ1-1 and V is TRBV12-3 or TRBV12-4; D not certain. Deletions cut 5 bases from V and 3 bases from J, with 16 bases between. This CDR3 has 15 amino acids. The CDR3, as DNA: TGTGCCAGCAGTCCCCTGGGCGGAAGAGACACTGAAGCTTTCTTT. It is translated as CASSPLGGRDTEAFF.

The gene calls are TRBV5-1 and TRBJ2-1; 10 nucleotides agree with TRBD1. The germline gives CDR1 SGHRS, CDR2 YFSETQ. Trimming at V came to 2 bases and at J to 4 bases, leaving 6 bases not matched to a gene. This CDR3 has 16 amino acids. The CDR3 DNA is TGCGCCAGCAGCTTCCTCGGACAGGGGGAGTACAATGAGCAGTTCTTC. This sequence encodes CASSFLGQGEYNEQFF.

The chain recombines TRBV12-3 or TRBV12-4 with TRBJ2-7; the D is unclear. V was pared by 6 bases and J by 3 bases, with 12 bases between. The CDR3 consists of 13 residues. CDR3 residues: CASSTDPRYEQYF. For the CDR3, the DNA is TGTGCCAGCAGCACCGATCCTCGCTACGAGCAGTACTTC.

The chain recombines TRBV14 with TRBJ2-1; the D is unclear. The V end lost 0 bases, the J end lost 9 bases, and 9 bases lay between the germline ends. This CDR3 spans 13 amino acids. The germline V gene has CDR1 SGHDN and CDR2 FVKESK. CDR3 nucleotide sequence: TGTGCCAGCAGCCAAGATCCGGACCTTGAGCAGTTCTTC. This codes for CASSQDPDLEQFF.

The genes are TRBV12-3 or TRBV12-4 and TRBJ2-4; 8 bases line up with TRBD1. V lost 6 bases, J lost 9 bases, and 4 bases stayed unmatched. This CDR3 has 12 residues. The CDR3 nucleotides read TGTGCCAGCAGGACAGGGGAAGGCATTCAGTACTTC. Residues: CASRTGEGIQYF.

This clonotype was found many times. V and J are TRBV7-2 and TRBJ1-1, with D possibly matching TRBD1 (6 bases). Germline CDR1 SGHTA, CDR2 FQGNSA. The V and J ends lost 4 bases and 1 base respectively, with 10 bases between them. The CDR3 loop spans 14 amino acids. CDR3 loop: CASSSGHWNTEAFF. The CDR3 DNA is TGTGCCAGCAGCTCGGGACATTGGAACACTGAAGCTTTCTTT.